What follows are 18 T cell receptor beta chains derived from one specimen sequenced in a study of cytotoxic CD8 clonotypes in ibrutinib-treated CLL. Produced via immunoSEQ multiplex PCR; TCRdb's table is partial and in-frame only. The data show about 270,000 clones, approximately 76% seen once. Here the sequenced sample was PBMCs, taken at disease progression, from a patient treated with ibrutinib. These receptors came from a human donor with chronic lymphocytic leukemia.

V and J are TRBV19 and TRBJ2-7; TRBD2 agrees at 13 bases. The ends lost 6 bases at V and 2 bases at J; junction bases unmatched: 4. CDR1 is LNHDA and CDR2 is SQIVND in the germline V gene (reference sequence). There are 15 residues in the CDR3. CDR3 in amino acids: CASSRTSGGAYEQYF. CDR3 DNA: TGTGCCAGTAGCCGAACTAGCGGGGGGGCCTACGAGCAGTACTTC.

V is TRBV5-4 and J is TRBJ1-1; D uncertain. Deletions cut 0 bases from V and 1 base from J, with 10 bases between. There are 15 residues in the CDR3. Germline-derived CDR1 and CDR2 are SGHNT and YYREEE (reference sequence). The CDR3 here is CASSLDGVRNTEAFF. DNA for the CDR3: TGTGCCAGCAGCTTGGATGGGGTACGGAACACTGAAGCTTTCTTT. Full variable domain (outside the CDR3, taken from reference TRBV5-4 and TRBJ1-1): ETGVTQSPTHLIKTRGQQVTLRCSSQSGHNTVSWYQQALGQGPQFIFQYYREEENGRGNFPPRFSGLQFPNYSSELNVNALELDDSALYLCASSLDGVRNTEAFFGQGTRLTVV.

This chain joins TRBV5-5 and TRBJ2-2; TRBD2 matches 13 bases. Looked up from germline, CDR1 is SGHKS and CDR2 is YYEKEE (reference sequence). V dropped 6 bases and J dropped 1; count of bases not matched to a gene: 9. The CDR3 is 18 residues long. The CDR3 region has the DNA TGTGCCAGCATCAAGACTAGCGGGAGGCTACAGAACACCGGGGAGCTGTTTTTT. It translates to CASIKTSGRLQNTGELFF.

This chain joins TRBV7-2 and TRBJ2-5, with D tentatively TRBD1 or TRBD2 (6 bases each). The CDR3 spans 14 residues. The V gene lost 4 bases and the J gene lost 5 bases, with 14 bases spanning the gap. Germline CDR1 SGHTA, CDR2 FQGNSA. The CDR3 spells CASSSTNGGETQYF. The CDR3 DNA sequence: TGTGCCAGCAGCTCGACTAACGGGGGCGAGACCCAGTACTTC.

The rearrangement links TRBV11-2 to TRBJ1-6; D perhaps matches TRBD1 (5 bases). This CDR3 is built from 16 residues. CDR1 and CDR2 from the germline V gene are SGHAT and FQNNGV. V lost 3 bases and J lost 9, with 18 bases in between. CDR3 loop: CASSLTVERGSSPLHF. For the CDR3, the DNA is TGTGCCAGCAGCTTGACAGTGGAGCGGGGTAGTTCACCCCTCCACTTT. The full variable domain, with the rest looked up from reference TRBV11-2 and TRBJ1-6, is EAGVAQSPRYKIIEKRQSVAFWCNPISGHATLYWYQQILGQGPKLLIQFQNNGVVDDSQLPKDRFSAERLKGVDSTLKIQPAKLEDSAVYLCASSLTVERGSSPLHFGNGTRLTVT.

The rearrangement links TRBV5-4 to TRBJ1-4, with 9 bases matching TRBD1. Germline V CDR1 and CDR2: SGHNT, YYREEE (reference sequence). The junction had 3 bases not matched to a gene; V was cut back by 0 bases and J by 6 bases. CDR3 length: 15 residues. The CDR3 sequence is CASSLETGGYEKLFF. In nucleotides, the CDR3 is TGTGCCAGCAGCTTGGAGACAGGGGGATATGAAAAACTGTTTTTT.

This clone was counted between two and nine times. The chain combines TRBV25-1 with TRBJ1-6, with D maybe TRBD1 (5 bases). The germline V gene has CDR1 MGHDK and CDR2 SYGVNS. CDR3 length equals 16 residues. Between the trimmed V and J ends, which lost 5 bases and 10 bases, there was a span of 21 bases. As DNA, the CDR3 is TGTGCCAGCAGTCCGACAGAGGGCCCCCTGGGATCACCCCTCCACTTT. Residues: CASSPTEGPLGSPLHF.

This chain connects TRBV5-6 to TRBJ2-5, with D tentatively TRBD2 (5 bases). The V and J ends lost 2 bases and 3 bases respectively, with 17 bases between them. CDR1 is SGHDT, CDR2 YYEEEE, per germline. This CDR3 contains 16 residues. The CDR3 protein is CASSLRPGIWEETQYF. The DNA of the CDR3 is TGTGCCAGCAGCTTAAGGCCGGGAATATGGGAAGAGACCCAGTACTTC.

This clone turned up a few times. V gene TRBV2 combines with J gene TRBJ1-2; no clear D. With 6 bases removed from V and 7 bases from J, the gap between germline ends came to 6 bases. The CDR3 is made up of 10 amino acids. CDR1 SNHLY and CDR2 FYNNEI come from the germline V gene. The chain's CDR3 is CASRGSGYTF. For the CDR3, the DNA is TGTGCCAGCAGAGGCTCTGGCTACACCTTC. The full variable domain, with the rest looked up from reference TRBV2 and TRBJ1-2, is EPEVTQTPSHQVTQMGQEVILRCVPISNHLYFYWYRQILGQKVEFLVSFYNNEISEKSEIFDDQFSVERPDGSNFTLKIRSTKLEDSAMYFCASRGSGYTFGSGTRLTVV.

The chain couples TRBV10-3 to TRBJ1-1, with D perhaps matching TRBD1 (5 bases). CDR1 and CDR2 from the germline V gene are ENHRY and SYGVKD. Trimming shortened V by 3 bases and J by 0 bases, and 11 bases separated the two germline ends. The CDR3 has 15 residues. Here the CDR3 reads CAISDEGPLNTEAFF. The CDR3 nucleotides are TGTGCCATCAGTGACGAGGGACCGCTGAACACTGAAGCTTTCTTT.

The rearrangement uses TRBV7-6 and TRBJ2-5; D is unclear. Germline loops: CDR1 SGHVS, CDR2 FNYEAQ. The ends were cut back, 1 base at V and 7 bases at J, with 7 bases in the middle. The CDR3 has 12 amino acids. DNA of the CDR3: TGTGCCAGCAGCTTAGGTGAGAGGACCCAGTACTTC. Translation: CASSLGERTQYF.

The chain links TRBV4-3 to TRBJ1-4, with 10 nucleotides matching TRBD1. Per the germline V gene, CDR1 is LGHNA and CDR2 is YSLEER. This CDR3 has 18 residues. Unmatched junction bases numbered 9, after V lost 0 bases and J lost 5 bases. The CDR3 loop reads CASSQDRGTGVENEKLFF. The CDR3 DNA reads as TGCGCCAGCAGCCAAGATAGGGGGACAGGGGTAGAAAATGAAAAACTGTTTTTT.

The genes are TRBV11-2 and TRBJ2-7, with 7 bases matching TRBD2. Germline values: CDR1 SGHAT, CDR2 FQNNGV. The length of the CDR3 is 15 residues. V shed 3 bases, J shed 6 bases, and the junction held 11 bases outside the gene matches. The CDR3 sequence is CASSFLTTSTGEQYF. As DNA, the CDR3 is TGTGCCAGCAGCTTTCTAACGACTAGCACCGGCGAGCAGTACTTC.

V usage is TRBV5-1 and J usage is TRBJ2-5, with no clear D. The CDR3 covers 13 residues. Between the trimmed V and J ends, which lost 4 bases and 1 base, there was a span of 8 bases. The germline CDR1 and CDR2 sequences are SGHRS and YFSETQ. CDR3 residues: CASSPVLQETQYF. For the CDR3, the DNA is TGCGCCAGCAGCCCAGTACTCCAAGAGACCCAGTACTTC.

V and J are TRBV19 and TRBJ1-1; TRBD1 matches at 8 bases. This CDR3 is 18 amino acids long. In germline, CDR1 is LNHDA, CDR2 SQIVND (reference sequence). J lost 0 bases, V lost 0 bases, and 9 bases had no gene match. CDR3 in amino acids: CASSIDLDRGRMNTEAFF. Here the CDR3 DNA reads TGTGCCAGTAGTATAGATCTAGACAGGGGCCGCATGAACACTGAAGCTTTCTTT.

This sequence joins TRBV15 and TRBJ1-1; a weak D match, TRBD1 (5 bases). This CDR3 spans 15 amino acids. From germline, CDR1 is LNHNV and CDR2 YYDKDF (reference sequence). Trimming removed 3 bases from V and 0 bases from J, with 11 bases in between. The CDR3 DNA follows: TGTGCCACCAGCAGTACAACGGGACTGAACACTGAAGCTTTCTTT. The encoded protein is CATSSTTGLNTEAFF.

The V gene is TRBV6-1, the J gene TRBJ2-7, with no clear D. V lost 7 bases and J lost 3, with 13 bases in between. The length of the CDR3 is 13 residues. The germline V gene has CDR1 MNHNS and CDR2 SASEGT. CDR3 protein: CASTPAAVYEQYF. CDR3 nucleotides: TGTGCCAGCACGCCCGCGGCAGTCTACGAGCAGTACTTC.

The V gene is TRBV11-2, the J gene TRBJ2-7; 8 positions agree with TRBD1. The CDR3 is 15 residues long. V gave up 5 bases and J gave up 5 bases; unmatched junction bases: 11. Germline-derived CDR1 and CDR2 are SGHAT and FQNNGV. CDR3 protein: CASSARQGFGNEQYF. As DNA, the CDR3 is TGTGCCAGCAGCGCAAGACAGGGGTTCGGGAACGAGCAGTACTTC. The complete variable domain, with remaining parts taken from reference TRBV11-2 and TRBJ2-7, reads EAGVAQSPRYKIIEKRQSVAFWCNPISGHATLYWYQQILGQGPKLLIQFQNNGVVDDSQLPKDRFSAERLKGVDSTLKIQPAKLEDSAVYLCASSARQGFGNEQYFGPGTRLTVT.